Detailed here is one T cell receptor (beta chain). Its antigen is not yet known. Qualities for individual bases were not recorded, and no much larger clone is one base off. These data belong to a study of control samples from healthy donors and cancer patients (TCRdb year 2020). The germline V gene supplies CDR1 SQVTM and CDR2 ANQGSEA. The CDR3 numbers 11 residues from cysteine through phenylalanine. Of all the DNA, just the CDR3 is kept, 33 bases in frame from base 1. A distance of 8 bases separates the germline ends of V and J, which lose 6 bases and 5 bases respectively. Libraries were built with the immunoSEQ multiplex PCR assay. Imported from immuneACCESS, the table was reduced by TCRdb to in-frame sequences with V and J called. These copies leave out some clones; in studies compared against another copy, an unresolved V gene accounts for under half, and the cause of the remainder is not known. In this sample the table shows about 140,000 clones, around 90% of which occur a single time. Of the sample, around 11% falls within the top ten clones.

The sample taken for sequencing was blood. The sequence links TRBV29-1 to TRBJ2-1; matching of 5 bases hints at TRBD1 as the D gene. The origin of this receptor is a man between 25 and 39 years old in good health. The CDR3 protein is CSVYRNNEQFF. The nucleotide sequence is given as TGCAGCGTGTACAGGAACAATGAGCAGTTCTTC.